One sample yielded the 17 T cell receptor beta chains listed below, sequenced in a study of shared clonotypes between healthy human individuals. Data came from immunoSEQ multiplex PCR; TCRdb stores just in-frame clones and leaves some out. Of approximately 92,000 clones listed, 68% are singletons. What was sequenced was memory CD8+ T cells sorted from blood. Noted subset: CD45RO+ cells pooled with CCR7-negative TemRA cells. Source of these receptors: a man aged 25 to 40 in good health.

The rearrangement links TRBV7-9 to TRBJ2-1, with D perhaps TRBD1 (5 bases). Trimming took 8 bases from V and 0 from J, leaving 17 bases between them. CDR1 and CDR2 (germline): SEHNR, FQNEAQ (reference sequence). The length of the CDR3 is 16 residues. The CDR3 reads CASWRIGDSSYNEQFF. In DNA, the CDR3 is TGTGCCAGCTGGCGCATCGGAGACAGCTCCTACAATGAGCAGTTCTTC.

The CDR3 sequence: CASSLSQRSNYGYTF. Written as DNA, the CDR3 is TGTGCCAGCAGCTTATCCCAGAGATCTAACTATGGCTACACCTTC. The chain combines TRBV7-9 with TRBJ1-2; D gene unclear. Per germline, CDR1 SEHNR and CDR2 FQNEAQ (reference sequence). This CDR3 comprises 15 residues. V lost 2 bases and J 0 bases, leaving 10 bases between the germline ends.

This clone was detected only a few times. The rearrangement uses TRBV9 and TRBJ1-1; D is undetermined. Trimming removed 0 bases at V and 10 bases at J, with 16 bases between. This CDR3 contains 14 residues. CDR1 SGDLS and CDR2 YYNGEE come from the germline V gene. The CDR3 coding sequence is TGTGCCAGCAGCGTAGAAGTTACCCCGAGAGGAGCTTTCTTT. Protein sequence: CASSVEVTPRGAFF.

This clone is a singleton in its sample. The chain has TRBV6-5 and TRBJ2-7; no definite D call. CDR1 MNHEY and CDR2 SVGAGI come from the germline V gene. The CDR3 extends over 15 amino acids. Trimming removed 2 bases at V and 6 bases at J, with 17 bases between. CDR3 sequence: CASSYRLLGWGEQYF. CDR3 DNA: TGTGCCAGCAGTTACAGGTTGCTGGGCTGGGGCGAGCAGTACTTC.

The chain links TRBV28 to TRBJ2-1, with a possible D match to TRBD2 (6 bases). The CDR3 is made up of 14 amino acids. Germline CDR1 reads MDHEN; CDR2 reads SYDVKM. V lost 7 bases, J lost 0 bases, and 10 bases lay in between. The CDR3 is CASKATSSYNEQFF. The CDR3 DNA sequence: TGTGCCAGCAAAGCGACTAGCTCCTACAATGAGCAGTTCTTC.

V gene TRBV27 combines with J gene TRBJ2-4, with 8 positions matching TRBD2. From germline, CDR1 is MNHEY and CDR2 SMNVEV (reference sequence). V shed 9 bases and J 0 bases; nucleotides not matched to a gene: 7. This CDR3 has 15 residues. The CDR3 here is CASMGLAGAKNIQYF. As DNA, the CDR3 is TGTGCCAGTATGGGGCTAGCGGGAGCCAAAAACATTCAGTACTTC.

This sequence joins TRBV18 and TRBJ2-3; D possibly uses TRBD1 or TRBD2 (6 bases each). Germline CDR1 and CDR2: KGHSH and LQKENI. The CDR3 contains 15 residues. V was shortened by 4 bases and J by 5 bases, with 16 bases between the two germline ends. CDR3 region: CASSLSGARIDTQYF. The CDR3 DNA follows: TGTGCCAGCTCACTTTCGGGGGCGCGAATAGATACGCAGTATTTT.

V gene TRBV10-3 combines with J gene TRBJ2-3; 7 nucleotides line up with TRBD2. The CDR3 is made up of 14 amino acids. V lost 0 bases to trimming and J lost 10 bases; unmatched junction nucleotides: 7. Germline assignment: CDR1 ENHRY and CDR2 SYGVKD. The CDR3 region has the DNA TGTGCCATCAGTGAGTCGACGGGAGCGGGGCCGCAGTATTTT. Translating it yields CAISESTGAGPQYF.

This clone was detected ten times or more. This sequence joins TRBV28 and TRBJ2-7; D uncertain. CDR3 size: 13 residues. V was pared by 7 bases and J by 3 bases, with 13 bases between. Germline-derived CDR1 and CDR2 are MDHEN and SYDVKM. The chain's CDR3 is CASTIGTDYEQYF. DNA for the CDR3: TGTGCCAGCACTATAGGCACGGACTACGAGCAGTACTTC.

The chain carries TRBV28 and TRBJ2-5; perhaps TRBD2 as D (6 bases). The DNA end lines up better with TRBJ2-7; the J call may be wrong. The germline V gene has CDR1 MDHEN and CDR2 SYDVKM. The length of the CDR3 is 12 residues. CDR3 DNA sequence: TGTGCCAGCGTTGGGGGGTCCTACGAGCAGTACTTC. This sequence encodes CASVGGSYEQYF.

This clone has only a few counts. The V call is TRBV28, the J call TRBJ1-2; D unclear. The V end was cut by 3 bases, the J end by 2 bases, with 10 bases between. The CDR3 covers 14 residues. CDR1 is MDHEN, CDR2 SYDVKM, per germline. The chain's CDR3 is CASSLPEGNYGYTF. The CDR3 region has the DNA TGTGCCAGCAGTTTGCCCGAGGGAAACTATGGCTACACCTTC.

This clone was recorded at least ten times. CDR3 DNA sequence: TGTGCCAGCAGGAGGACTAGCGTATACAATGAGCAGTTCTTC. Translating gives CASRRTSVYNEQFF. The J gene is TRBJ2-1, the V gene TRBV27, with 9 bases lining up with TRBD2. CDR1 and CDR2 from the germline V gene are MNHEY and SMNVEV (reference sequence). Trimming removed 6 bases from V and 4 bases from J; junction bases left unmatched: 4. This CDR3 has 14 residues.

This clone was observed many times. This sequence joins TRBV6-6 and TRBJ2-7; no clear D gene. Germline V gene data show CDR1 as MNHNY and CDR2 as SVGAGI (reference sequence). Trimming cost V 8 bases and J 4 bases, with 9 bases left between them. The CDR3 runs 11 residues. CDR3: CASASLYEQYF. As DNA, the CDR3 is TGTGCCAGCGCTAGTCTTTACGAGCAGTACTTC.

The chain employs TRBV18 and TRBJ1-2; D is uncertain. Per germline, CDR1 KGHSH and CDR2 LQKENI. V lost 2 bases and J 6 bases, leaving 4 bases between the germline ends. This CDR3 comprises 11 residues. The CDR3 is CASSPGNGYTF. In DNA, the CDR3 is TGTGCCAGCTCACCAGGGAATGGCTACACCTTC.

The CDR3 sequence: CASSPRANSYEQYF. The CDR3 nucleotides read TGTGCCAGCAGCCCCCGAGCGAATTCCTACGAGCAGTACTTC. The J gene is TRBJ2-7, the V gene TRBV11-2; D call uncertain. The CDR3 covers 14 residues. Germline loops: CDR1 SGHAT, CDR2 FQNNGV. V was shortened by 5 bases and J by 1 base, with 12 bases between the two germline ends.

The gene calls are TRBV10-1 and TRBJ2-7, with D possibly being TRBD2 (5 bases). This CDR3 contains 15 residues. Trimming stripped 4 bases from V and 2 bases from J, with 15 bases between. Germline V gene data show CDR1 as WNHNN and CDR2 as SYGVQD (reference sequence). The CDR3 DNA reads TGCGCCAGCAGTGGCCCGGGGAGTGGGGCCTACGAGCAGTACTTC. Translation: CASSGPGSGAYEQYF.

The rearrangement links TRBV5-1 to TRBJ2-1; tentative D call: TRBD2 (5 bases). V was trimmed by 4 bases and J by 4 bases, leaving 18 bases between them. Germline CDR1 SGHRS, CDR2 YFSETQ. This CDR3 is built from 16 residues. The DNA for the CDR3 is TGCGCCAGCAGCGGAACTCAGGTTGGAGGTTACAATGAGCAGTTCTTC. It translates to CASSGTQVGGYNEQFF.